This T cell receptor (delta chain) comes out of a study of γδ T cells in repeated Plasmodium falciparum infection. This clone was recorded at least ten times. Its antigen is undetermined. The protein held in TCRdb is that of a much larger clone and does not match this DNA's translation at residue 5, likely because of a read error; the protein shown is translated from the DNA. Flow sorting of PBMC yielded separate Vgamma9/Vdelta2+ and Vdelta2-negative gammadelta T cell populations for bulk repertoire analysis. General observations from the study: The Malian cohort came from a small rural village of predominantly one ethnic group.

TCRdb called clones from the multiplex PCR reads again using CATT. The repertoire has 85,000 to 100,000 delta-chain clones, approximately 1% of them found once; the top ten carry 9.6%. CDR3 length equals 18 residues. With V trimmed by 3 bases and J by 3 bases, 12 bases remained unmatched. The germline CDR1 and CDR2 sequences are GEAIGNYY and EKD. J is TRDJ1 and V is TRDV2, with 13 positions matching TRDD3. This TCR was recovered from a pool of human donors (malaria-infected and uninfected, not separated). The source material was gamma-delta T cells from blood. Here the CDR3 reads CACDAGKLLGDTPDKLIF. Here the CDR3 DNA reads TGTGCCTGTGACGCCGGGAAGTTACTGGGGGATACGCCCGATAAACTCATCTTT.